This T cell receptor (beta chain) was identified in a study of T cells in Graves' hyperthyroidism and ophthalmopathy. General study findings and limits: Among thyroid clonotypes expanded above 0.001, most also appeared in blood. Ophthalmopathy was distinguished from stable hyperthyroidism by 13 V-J signatures.

This clonotype was detected a few times. Its antigen remains unknown. V was pared by 6 bases and J by 1 base, with 9 bases of the junction left unmatched. The CDR3 is 15 residues long. The germline gives CDR1 SGHRS, CDR2 YFSETQ. The CDR3 regions of TCR beta were amplified from RNA transcripts. TCR CDR3 underwent first-round RT-PCR with the HTBI primer set. Each CDR3 protein is one row after TCRdb ran MiXCR on the multiplex PCR reads. The sample includes hundreds of thousands of distinct CDR3 sequences, around a sixth of them seen just once. Any patient presenting with uncontrolled infection, other autoimmune disease, pregnancy or lactation was left out. This sample holds PBMCs from less than 11 ml fresh peripheral blood.

This chain connects TRBV5-1 to TRBJ1-1; the match to TRBD1 covers 7 bases. Sequenced: blood. The receptor comes from a woman under 30 with Graves' hyperthyroidism that later progressed to Graves' ophthalmopathy. The CDR3 loop is CASTSGDRPNTEAFF. In nucleotides, the CDR3 is TGCGCCAGCACCTCCGGGGACAGACCGAACACTGAAGCTTTCTTT. Supplemented by reference TRBV5-1 and TRBJ1-1, the full variable domain reads KAGVTQTPRYLIKTRGQQVTLSCSPISGHRSVSWYQQTPGQGLQFLFEYFSETQRNKGNFPGRFSGRQFSNSRSEMNVSTLELGDSALYLCASTSGDRPNTEAFFGQGTRLTVV.